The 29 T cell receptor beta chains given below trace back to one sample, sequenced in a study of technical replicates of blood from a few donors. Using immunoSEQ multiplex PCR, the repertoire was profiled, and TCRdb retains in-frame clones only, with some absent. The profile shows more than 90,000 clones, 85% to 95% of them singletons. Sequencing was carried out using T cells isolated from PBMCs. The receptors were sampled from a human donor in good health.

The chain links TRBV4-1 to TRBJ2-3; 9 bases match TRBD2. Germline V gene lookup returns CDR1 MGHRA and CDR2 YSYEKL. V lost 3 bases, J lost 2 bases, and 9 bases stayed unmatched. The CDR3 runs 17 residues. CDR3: CASSQPGGRGDTDTQYF. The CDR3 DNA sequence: TGCGCCAGCAGCCAGCCAGGCGGGAGGGGGGACACAGATACGCAGTATTTT.

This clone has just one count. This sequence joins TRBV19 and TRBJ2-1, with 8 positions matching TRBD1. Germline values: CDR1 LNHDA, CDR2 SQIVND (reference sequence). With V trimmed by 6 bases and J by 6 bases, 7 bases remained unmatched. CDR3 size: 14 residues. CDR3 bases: TGTGCCAGTAGAGACGTTGGGACAGGCAATGAGCAGTTCTTC. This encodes CASRDVGTGNEQFF.

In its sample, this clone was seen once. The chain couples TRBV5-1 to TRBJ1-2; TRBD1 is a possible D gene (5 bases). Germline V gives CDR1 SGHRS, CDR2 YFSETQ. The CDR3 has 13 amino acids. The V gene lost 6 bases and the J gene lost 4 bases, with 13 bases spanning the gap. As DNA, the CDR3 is TGCGCCAGCAAAGGGGCATCCCTCTATGGCTACACCTTC. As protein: CASKGASLYGYTF.

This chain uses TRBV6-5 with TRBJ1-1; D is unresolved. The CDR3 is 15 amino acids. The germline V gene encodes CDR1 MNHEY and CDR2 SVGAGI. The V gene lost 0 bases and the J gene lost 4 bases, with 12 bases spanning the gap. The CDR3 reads CASSYSVYESTEAFF. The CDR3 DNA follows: TGTGCCAGCAGTTACTCGGTGTATGAGAGCACTGAAGCTTTCTTT.

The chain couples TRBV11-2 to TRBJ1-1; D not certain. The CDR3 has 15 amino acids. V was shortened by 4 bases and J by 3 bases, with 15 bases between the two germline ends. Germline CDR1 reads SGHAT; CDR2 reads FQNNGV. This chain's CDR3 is CASSSSPRRHTEAFF. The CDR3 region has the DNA TGTGCCAGCAGCTCTTCTCCACGGAGACACACTGAAGCTTTCTTT.

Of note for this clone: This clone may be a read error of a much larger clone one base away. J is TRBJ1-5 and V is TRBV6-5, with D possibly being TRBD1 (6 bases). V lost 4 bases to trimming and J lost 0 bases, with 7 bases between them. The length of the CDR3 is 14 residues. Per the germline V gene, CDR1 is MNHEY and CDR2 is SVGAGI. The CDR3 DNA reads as TGTGCCAGCAGTTCGGGACATAGCAATCAGCCCCAGCATTTT. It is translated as CASSSGHSNQPQHF.

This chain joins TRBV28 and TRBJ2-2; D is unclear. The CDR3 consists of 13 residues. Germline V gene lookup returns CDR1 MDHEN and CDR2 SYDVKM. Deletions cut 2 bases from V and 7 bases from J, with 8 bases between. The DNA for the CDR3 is TGTGCCAGCAGTTTAGTGCGAGACGGGGAGCTGTTTTTT. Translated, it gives CASSLVRDGELFF.

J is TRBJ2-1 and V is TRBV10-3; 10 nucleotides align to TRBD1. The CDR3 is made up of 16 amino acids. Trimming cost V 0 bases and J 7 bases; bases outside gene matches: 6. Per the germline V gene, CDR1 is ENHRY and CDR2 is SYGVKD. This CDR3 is CAISESGTGARNEQFF. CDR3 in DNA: TGTGCCATCAGTGAGTCCGGGACAGGGGCTCGGAATGAGCAGTTCTTC.

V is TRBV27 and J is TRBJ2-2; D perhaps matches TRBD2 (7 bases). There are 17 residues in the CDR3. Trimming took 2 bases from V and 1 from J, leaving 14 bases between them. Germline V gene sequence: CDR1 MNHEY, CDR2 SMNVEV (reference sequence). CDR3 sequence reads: CASSLTGGRLNTGELFF. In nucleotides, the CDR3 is TGTGCCAGCAGTTTAACCGGGGGGCGACTGAACACCGGGGAGCTGTTTTTT.

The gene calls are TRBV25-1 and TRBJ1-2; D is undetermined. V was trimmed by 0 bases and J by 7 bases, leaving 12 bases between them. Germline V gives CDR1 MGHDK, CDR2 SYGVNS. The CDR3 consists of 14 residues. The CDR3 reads CASSEYPGVGGYTF. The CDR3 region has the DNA TGTGCCAGCAGTGAATATCCAGGTGTGGGTGGCTACACCTTC.

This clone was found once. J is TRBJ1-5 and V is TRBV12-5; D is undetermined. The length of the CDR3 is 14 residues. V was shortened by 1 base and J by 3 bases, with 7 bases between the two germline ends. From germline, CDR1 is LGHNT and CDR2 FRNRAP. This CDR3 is CASGLETVNQPQHF. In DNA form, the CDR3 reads TGTGCTAGTGGTTTGGAAACGGTCAATCAGCCCCAGCATTTT.

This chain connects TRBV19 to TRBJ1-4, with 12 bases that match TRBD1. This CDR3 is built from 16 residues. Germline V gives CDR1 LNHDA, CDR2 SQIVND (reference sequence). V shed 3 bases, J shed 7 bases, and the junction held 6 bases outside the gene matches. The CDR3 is CASSMGQGAEGEKLFF. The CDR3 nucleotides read TGTGCCAGTAGTATGGGACAGGGGGCAGAAGGTGAAAAACTGTTTTTT.

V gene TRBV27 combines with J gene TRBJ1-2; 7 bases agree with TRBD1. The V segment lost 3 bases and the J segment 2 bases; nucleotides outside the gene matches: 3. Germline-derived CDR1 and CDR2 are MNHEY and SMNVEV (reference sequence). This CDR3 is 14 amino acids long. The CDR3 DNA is TGTGCCAGCAGTTTGAGCAGGGGGAACTATGGCTACACCTTC. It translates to CASSLSRGNYGYTF.

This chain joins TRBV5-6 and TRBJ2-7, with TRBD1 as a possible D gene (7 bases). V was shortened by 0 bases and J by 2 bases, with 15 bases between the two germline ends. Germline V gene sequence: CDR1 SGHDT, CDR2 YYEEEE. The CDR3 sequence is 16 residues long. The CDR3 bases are TGTGCCAGCAGCTTGGTGACAGGGAGGTTAGCCTACGAGCAGTACTTC. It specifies CASSLVTGRLAYEQYF.

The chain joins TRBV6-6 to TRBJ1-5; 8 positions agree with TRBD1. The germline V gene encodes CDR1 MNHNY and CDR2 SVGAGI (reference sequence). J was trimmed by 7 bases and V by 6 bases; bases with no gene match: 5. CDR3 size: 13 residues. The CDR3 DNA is TGTGCCAGCAGGTACGACAGGGGACAGCCCCAGCATTTT. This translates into CASRYDRGQPQHF.

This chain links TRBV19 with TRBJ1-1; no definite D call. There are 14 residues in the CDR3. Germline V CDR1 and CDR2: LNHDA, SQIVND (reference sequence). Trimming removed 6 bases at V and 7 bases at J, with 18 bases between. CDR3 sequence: CASSPFRETDEAFF. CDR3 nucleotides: TGTGCCAGTAGCCCCTTCCGGGAAACCGATGAAGCTTTCTTT. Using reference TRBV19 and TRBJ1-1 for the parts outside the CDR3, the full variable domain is DGGITQSPKYLFRKEGQNVTLSCEQNLNHDAMYWYRQDPGQGLRLIYYSQIVNDFQKGDIAEGYSVSREKKESFPLTVTSAQKNPTAFYLCASSPFRETDEAFFGQGTRLTVV.

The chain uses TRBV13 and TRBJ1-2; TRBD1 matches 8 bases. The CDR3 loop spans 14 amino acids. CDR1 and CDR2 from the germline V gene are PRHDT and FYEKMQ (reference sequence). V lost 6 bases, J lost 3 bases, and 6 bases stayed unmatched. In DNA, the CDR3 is TGTGCCAGCAGAAACAGGGGGATAGACTATGGCTACACCTTC. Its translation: CASRNRGIDYGYTF.

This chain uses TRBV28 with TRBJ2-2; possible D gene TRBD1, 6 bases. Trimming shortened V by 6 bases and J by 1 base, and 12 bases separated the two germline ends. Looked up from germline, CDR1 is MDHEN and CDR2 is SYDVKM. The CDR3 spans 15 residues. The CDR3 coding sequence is TGTGCCAGCAGCCAACAGACAGGGAACACCGGGGAGCTGTTTTTT. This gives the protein CASSQQTGNTGELFF.

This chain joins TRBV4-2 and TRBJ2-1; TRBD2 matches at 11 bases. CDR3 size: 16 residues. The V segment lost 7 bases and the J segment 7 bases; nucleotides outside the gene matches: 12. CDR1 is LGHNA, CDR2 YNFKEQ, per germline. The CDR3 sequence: CASTLDSGRALNEQFF. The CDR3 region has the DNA TGTGCCAGCACCTTAGATAGCGGGAGGGCCTTAAATGAGCAGTTCTTC.

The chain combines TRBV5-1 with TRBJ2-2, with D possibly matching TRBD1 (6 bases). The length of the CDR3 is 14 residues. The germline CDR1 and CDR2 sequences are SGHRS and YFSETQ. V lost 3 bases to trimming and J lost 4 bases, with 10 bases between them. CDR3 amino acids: CASSWDTTTGELFF. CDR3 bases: TGCGCCAGCAGCTGGGACACCACCACCGGGGAGCTGTTTTTT.

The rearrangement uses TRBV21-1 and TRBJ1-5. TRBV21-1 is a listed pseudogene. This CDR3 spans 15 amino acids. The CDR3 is CARRKGTYSNQPQHF. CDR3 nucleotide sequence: TGTGCCAGACGGAAGGGGACTTATAGCAATCAGCCCCAGCATTTT.

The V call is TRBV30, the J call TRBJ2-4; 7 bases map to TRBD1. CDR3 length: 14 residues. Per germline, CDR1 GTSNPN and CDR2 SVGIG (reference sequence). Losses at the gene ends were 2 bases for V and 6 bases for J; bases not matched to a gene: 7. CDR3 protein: CAWSPTGLGNIQYF. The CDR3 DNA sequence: TGTGCCTGGAGTCCGACAGGGTTGGGAAACATTCAGTACTTC.

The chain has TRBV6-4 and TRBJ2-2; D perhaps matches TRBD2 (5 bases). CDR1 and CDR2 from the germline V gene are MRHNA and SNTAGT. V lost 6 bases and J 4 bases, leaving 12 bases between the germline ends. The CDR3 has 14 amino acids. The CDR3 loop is CASSLEVVTGELFF. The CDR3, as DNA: TGTGCCAGCAGCCTGGAGGTAGTCACCGGGGAGCTGTTTTTT.

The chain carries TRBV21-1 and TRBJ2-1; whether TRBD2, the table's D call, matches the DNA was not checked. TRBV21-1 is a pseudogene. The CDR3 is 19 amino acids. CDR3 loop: CASSKDQGYAGGPFAEQFF. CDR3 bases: TGTGCCAGCAGCAAAGACCAGGGCTATGCGGGAGGGCCTTTCGCGGAGCAGTTCTTC.

As DNA, the CDR3 is TGTGCCAGCACTATGGTCGGGGAGCTGTTTTTT. Amino acid sequence: CASTMVGELFF. V and J are TRBV2 and TRBJ2-2; D gene uncertain. The CDR3 spans 11 residues. In germline, CDR1 is SNHLY, CDR2 FYNNEI. V dropped 7 bases and J dropped 7 bases, with 7 bases sitting between them.

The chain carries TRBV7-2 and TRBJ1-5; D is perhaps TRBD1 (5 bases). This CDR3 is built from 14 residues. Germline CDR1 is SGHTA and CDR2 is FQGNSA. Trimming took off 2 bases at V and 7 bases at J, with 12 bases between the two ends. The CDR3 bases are TGTGCCAGCAGCTTATGGGGAGGGGAGCAGCCCCAGCATTTT. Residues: CASSLWGGEQPQHF.

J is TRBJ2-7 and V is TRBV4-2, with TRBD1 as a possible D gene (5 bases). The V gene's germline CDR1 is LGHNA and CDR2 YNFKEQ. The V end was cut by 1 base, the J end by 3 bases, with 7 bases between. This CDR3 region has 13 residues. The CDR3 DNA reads TGTGCCAGCAGCCAAGGACAGAACTACGAGCAGTACTTC. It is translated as CASSQGQNYEQYF.

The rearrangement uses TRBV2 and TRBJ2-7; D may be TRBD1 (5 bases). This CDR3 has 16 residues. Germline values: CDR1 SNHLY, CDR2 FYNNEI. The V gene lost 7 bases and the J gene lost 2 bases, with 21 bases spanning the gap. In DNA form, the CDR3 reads TGTGCCAGCATCACTGGGTCGGCCAGGGTCACCTACGAGCAGTACTTC. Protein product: CASITGSARVTYEQYF.

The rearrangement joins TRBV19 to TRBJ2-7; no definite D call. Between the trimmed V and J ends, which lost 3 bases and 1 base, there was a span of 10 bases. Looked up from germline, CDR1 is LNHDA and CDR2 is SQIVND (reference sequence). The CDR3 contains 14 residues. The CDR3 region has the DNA TGTGCCAGTAGTATGGTCGACAAATCCTACGAGCAGTACTTC. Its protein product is CASSMVDKSYEQYF.